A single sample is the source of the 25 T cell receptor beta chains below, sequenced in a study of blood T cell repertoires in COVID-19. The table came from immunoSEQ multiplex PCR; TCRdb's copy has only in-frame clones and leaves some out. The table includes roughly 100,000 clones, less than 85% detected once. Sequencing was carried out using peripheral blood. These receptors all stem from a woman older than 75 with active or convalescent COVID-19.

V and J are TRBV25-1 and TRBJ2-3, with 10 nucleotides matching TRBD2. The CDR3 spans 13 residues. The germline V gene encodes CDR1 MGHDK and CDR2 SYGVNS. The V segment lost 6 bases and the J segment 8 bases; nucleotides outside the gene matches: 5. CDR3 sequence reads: CASSTSGRVTQYF. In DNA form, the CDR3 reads TGTGCCAGCAGCACAAGCGGGAGGGTTACGCAGTATTTT. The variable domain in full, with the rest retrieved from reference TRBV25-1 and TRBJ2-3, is EADIYQTPRYLVIGTGKKITLECSQTMGHDKMYWYQQDPGMELHLIHYSYGVNSTEKGDLSSESTVSRIRTEHFPLTLESARPSHTSQYLCASSTSGRVTQYFGPGTRLTVL.

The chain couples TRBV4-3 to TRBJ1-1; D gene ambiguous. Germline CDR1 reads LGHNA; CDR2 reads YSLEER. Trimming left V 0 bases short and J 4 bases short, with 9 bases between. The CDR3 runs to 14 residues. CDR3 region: CASSQDPRFTEAFF. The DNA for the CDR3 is TGCGCCAGCAGCCAAGATCCCAGATTCACTGAAGCTTTCTTT.

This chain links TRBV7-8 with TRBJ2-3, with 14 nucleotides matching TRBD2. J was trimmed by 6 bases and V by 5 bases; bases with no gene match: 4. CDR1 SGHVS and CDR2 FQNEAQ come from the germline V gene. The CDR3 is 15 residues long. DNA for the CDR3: TGTGCCAGCAGCCCAGGGACTAGCGGGAGTGATACGCAGTATTTT. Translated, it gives CASSPGTSGSDTQYF.

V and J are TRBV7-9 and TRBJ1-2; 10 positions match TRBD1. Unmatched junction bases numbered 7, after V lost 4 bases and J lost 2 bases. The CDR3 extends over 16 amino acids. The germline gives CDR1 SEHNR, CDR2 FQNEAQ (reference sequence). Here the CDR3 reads CASSSARDRGNYGYTF. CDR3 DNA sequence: TGTGCCAGCAGCTCAGCCCGGGACAGGGGCAACTATGGCTACACCTTC.

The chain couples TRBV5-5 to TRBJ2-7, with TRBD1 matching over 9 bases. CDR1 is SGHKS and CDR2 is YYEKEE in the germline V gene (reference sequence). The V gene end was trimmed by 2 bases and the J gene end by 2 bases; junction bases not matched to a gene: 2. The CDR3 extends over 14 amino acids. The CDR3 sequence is CASSFRTGAYEQYF. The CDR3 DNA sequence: TGTGCCAGCAGCTTTCGGACAGGGGCCTACGAGCAGTACTTC.

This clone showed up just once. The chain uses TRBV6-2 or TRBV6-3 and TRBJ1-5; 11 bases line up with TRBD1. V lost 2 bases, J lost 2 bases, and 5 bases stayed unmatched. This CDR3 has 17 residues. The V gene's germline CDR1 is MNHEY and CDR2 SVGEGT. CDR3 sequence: CASSYDGTGGRNQPQHF. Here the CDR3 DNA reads TGTGCCAGCAGTTACGACGGGACAGGGGGTCGCAATCAGCCCCAGCATTTT.

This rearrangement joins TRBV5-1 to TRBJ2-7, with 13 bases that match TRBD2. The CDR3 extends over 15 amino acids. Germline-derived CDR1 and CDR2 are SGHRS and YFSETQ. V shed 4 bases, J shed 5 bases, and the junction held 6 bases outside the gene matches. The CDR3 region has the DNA TGCGCCAGCAGCCCACTAGCGGGAGGGCCCCACGAGCAGTACTTC. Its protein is CASSPLAGGPHEQYF.

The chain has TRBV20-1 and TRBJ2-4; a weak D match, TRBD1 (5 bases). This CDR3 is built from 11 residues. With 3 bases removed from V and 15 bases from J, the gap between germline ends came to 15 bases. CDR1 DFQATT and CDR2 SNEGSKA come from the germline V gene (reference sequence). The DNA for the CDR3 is TGCAGTGCTAGGAGTTGGCAGGGTTTGTACTTC. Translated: CSARSWQGLYF.

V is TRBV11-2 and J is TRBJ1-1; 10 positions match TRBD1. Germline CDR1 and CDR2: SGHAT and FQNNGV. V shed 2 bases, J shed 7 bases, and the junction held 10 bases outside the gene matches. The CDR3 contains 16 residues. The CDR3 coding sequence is TGTGCCAGCAGCTTATATTCGCGGACAGGGGGTATTGAAGCTTTCTTT. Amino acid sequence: CASSLYSRTGGIEAFF.

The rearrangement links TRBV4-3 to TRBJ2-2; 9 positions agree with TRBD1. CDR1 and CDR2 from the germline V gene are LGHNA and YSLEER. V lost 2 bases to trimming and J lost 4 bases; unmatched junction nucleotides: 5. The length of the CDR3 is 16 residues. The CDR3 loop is CASSQIGTGSTGELFF. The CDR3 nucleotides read TGCGCCAGCAGCCAAATCGGGACAGGGTCCACCGGGGAGCTGTTTTTT.

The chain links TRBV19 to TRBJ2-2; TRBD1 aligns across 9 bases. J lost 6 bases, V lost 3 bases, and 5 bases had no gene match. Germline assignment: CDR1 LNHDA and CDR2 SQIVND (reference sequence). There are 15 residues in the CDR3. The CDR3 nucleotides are TGTGCCAGTAGTATGGGGACAGGGATGGCCGGGGAGCTGTTTTTT. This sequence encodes CASSMGTGMAGELFF.

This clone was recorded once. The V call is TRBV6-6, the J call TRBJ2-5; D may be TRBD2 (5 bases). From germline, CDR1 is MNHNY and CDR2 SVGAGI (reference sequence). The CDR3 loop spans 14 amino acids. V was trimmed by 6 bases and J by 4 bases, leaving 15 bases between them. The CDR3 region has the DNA TGTGCCAGCAGGCCTACTAGGTTTGGAGAGACCCAGTACTTC. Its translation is CASRPTRFGETQYF.

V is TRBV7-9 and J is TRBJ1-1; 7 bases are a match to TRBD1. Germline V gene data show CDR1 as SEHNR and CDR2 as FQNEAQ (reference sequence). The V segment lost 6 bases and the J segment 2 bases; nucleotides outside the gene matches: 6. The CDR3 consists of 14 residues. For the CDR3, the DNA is TGTGCCAGCAGAAGGGACAGATCTAACACTGAAGCTTTCTTT. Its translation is CASRRDRSNTEAFF. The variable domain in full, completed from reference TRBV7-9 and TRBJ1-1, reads DTGVSQNPRHKITKRGQNVTFRCDPISEHNRLYWYRQTLGQGPEFLTYFQNEAQLEKSRLLSDRFSAERPKGSFSTLEIQRTEQGDSAMYLCASRRDRSNTEAFFGQGTRLTVV.

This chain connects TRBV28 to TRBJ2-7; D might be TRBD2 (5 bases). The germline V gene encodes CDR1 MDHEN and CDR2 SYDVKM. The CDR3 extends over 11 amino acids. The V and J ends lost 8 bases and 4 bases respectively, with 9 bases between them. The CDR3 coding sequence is TGTGCCAGCCGGCGGGCGTACGAGCAGTACTTC. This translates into CASRRAYEQYF.

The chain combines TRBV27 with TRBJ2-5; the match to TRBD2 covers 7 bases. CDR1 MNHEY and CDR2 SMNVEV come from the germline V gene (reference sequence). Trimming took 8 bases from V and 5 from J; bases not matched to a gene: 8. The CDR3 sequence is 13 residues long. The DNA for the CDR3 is TGTGCCAGCCGACGGAACGGGGGGGAGACCCAGTACTTC. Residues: CASRRNGGETQYF.

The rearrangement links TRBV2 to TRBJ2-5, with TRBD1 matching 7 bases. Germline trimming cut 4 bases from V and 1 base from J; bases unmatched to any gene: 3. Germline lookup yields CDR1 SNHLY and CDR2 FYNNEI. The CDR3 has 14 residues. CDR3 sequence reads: CASSGDRVQETQYF. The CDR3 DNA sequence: TGTGCCAGCAGTGGGGACAGAGTCCAAGAGACCCAGTACTTC.

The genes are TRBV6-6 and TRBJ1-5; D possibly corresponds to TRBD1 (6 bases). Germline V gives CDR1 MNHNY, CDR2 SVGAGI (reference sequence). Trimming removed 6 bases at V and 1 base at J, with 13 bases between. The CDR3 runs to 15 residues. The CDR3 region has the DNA TGTGCCAGCAGCCAGGGGCAGGGGAGCAATCAGCCCCAGCATTTT. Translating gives CASSQGQGSNQPQHF.

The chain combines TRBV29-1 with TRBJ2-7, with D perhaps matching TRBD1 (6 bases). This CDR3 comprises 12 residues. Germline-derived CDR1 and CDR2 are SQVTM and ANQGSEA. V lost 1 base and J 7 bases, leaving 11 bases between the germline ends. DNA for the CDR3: TGCAGCGTTGAAGGGGCAGGGGAAGAGCAGTACTTC. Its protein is CSVEGAGEEQYF.

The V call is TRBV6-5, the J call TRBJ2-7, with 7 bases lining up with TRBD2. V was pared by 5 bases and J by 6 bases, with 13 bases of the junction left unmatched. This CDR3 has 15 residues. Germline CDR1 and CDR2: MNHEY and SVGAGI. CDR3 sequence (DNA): TGTGCCAGCAGTCTCAACAGACTAGCTATGGGCGAGCAGTACTTC. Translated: CASSLNRLAMGEQYF.

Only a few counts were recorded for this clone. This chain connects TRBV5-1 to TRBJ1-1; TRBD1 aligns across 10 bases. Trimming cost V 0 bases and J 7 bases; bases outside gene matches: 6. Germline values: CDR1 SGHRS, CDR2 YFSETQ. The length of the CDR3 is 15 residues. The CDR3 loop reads CASSLARQGANEAFF. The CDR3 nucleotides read TGCGCCAGCAGCTTGGCCCGACAGGGGGCCAATGAAGCTTTCTTT.

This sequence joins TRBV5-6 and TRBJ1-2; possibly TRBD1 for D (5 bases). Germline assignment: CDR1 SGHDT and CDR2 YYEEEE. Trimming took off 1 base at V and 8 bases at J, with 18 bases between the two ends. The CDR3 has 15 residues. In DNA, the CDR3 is TGTGCCAGCAGCTTGCGGACAACCAGAGGACGGGGCTACACCTTC. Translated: CASSLRTTRGRGYTF.

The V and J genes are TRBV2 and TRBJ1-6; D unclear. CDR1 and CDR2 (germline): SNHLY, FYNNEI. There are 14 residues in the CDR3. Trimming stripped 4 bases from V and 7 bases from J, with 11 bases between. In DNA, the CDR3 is TGTGCCAGCAGTGGAACGTTTCGGAATTCACCCCTCCACTTT. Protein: CASSGTFRNSPLHF.

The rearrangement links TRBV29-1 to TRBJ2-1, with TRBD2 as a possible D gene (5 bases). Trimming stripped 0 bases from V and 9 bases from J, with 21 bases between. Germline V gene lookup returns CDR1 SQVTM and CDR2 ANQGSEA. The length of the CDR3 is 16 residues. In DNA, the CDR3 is TGCAGCGTTGAAGACGGCAAGATTGGGTCAGCGGCTGAGCAGTTCTTC. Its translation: CSVEDGKIGSAAEQFF.

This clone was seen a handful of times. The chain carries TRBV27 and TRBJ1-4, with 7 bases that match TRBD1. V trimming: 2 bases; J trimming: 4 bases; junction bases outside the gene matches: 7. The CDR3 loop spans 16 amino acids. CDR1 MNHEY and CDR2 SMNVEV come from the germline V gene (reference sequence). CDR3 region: CASSLGQTGLNEKLFF. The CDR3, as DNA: TGTGCCAGCAGTTTAGGGCAGACAGGGCTTAATGAAAAACTGTTTTTT. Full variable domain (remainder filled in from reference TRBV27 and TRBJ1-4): EAQVTQNPRYLITVTGKKLTVTCSQNMNHEYMSWYRQDPGLGLRQIYYSMNVEVTDKGDVPEGYKVSRKEKRNFPLILESPSPNQTSLYFCASSLGQTGLNEKLFFGSGTQLSVL.

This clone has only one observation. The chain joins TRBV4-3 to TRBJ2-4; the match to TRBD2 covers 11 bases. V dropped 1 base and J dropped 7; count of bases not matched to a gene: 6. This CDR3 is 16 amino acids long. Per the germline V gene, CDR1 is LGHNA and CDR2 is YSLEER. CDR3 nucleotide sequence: TGCGCCAGCAGCCAAGCCGGGACTAGCGGCTCCAACATTCAGTACTTC. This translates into CASSQAGTSGSNIQYF.